This T cell receptor (beta chain) is from a study of CD8+CD57+ T cells in acquired aplastic anemia. The overall study: Sorted CD4+ and CD8+ cell DNA averaged around 3 ug. General study points: Comparison of patients with controls identified approximately 28 shared CD8+ CDR3 sequences. CD8+ Simpson's diversity in patients was not significantly different from that in controls.

Whoever was chosen for sequencing had shown CD8+CD57+ cell expansion by flow cytometry. The CDR3 sequence is 14 residues long. The V gene lost 0 bases and the J gene lost 12 bases, with 17 bases spanning the gap. Germline V gene data show CDR1 as SGHDN and CDR2 as FVKESK. Investigators profiled TCR beta VDJ and CDR3 from genomic DNA template. One entry per CDR3 protein results from TCRdb running MiXCR on the reads. The sample yields 250,000 to 350,000 distinct CDR3 sequences, approximately 60% seen once. On this clonotype: Antigen specificity is unknown.

The V gene is TRBV14, the J gene TRBJ1-2; no firm D call. The receptor was derived from a human donor with aplastic anemia. The sequenced sample was sorted CD4+, CD8+, or CD8+CD57+ T cells (not recorded which) from PBMCs. For the CDR3, the DNA is TGTGCCAGCAGCCAAGATGGCCGTTACTCTGGAAACACCTTC. It translates to CASSQDGRYSGNTF.